Presented here are 13 T cell receptor beta chains from one specimen sequenced in a study of blood T cells in healthy people across ages. Sample-barcoded 5' priming and a J-beta primer mix drove a second PCR of about 6 to 12 cycles. Via MiXCR, TCRdb re-called the 5' RACE reads, giving one row per CDR3 protein. The data show hundreds of thousands of distinct CDR3 sequences, 58% seen once. The sequenced sample was blood. These receptor sequences come from a man between 60 and 75 years old in good health.

This clonotype was detected once. This may arise from a read error, as a much more abundant clone is one base away. The V gene is TRBV6-6, the J gene TRBJ1-2; D gene unclear. V gave up 5 bases and J gave up 8 bases, with 15 bases separating them. Germline CDR1 reads MNHNY; CDR2 reads SVGAGI (reference sequence). There are 13 residues in the CDR3. The CDR3 DNA follows: TGTGCCAGCAGTCCCCGCCTCGAGGAGGGCTACACCTTC. It translates to CASSPRLEEGYTF.

This clonotype appeared a few times. The chain recombines TRBV20-1 with TRBJ2-7; unclear D gene. The germline CDR1 and CDR2 sequences are DFQATT and SNEGSKA (reference sequence). This CDR3 has 13 amino acids. Trimming removed 3 bases at V and 2 bases at J, with 11 bases between. CDR3 bases: TGCAGTGCTAGTTCGAGCGTCGCCTACGAGCAGTACTTC. This encodes CSASSSVAYEQYF.

This clonotype was observed a few times. The chain couples TRBV3-1 to TRBJ2-1; 7 bases align to TRBD1. The CDR3 runs to 15 residues. J lost 4 bases, V lost 6 bases, and 9 bases had no gene match. Germline CDR1 and CDR2: LGHDT and YNNKEL (reference sequence). The CDR3 protein is CASSSQTGSYNEQFF. As DNA, the CDR3 is TGTGCCAGCAGTTCCCAGACAGGGTCTTACAATGAGCAGTTCTTC.

The chain couples TRBV20-1 to TRBJ2-5; 7 bases are shared with TRBD2. This CDR3 is built from 15 residues. V dropped 0 bases and J dropped 4; count of bases not matched to a gene: 8. Per the germline V gene, CDR1 is DFQATT and CDR2 is SNEGSKA (reference sequence). The CDR3 DNA reads TGCAGTGCTAGAGATGGCACTAGCGTTATAGAGACCCAGTACTTC. It specifies CSARDGTSVIETQYF.

The chain recombines TRBV27 with TRBJ2-7, with 7 bases matching TRBD1. Trimming cost V 5 bases and J 6 bases; bases outside gene matches: 13. The CDR3 totals 15 residues. Per the germline V gene, CDR1 is MNHEY and CDR2 is SMNVEV (reference sequence). The CDR3 coding sequence is TGTGCCAGCAGTCCTCACCGACAGGGTAGTGGCGAGCAGTACTTC. Protein sequence: CASSPHRQGSGEQYF.

This clonotype was detected a few times. The chain joins TRBV11-2 to TRBJ2-2, with TRBD1 matching 10 bases. V shed 4 bases and J 6 bases; nucleotides not matched to a gene: 2. The CDR3 extends over 14 amino acids. Per the germline V gene, CDR1 is SGHAT and CDR2 is FQNNGV. The CDR3 is CASSSGQGAGELFF. The CDR3 DNA follows: TGTGCCAGCAGCTCTGGACAGGGGGCCGGGGAGCTGTTTTTT.

The chain has TRBV20-1 and TRBJ1-6; 8 bases are a match to TRBD1. This CDR3 has 13 amino acids. Germline trimming cut 6 bases from V and 9 bases from J; bases unmatched to any gene: 7. Germline V gene data show CDR1 as DFQATT and CDR2 as SNEGSKA (reference sequence). The CDR3 here is CSASDRDGSPLHF. In DNA form, the CDR3 reads TGCAGTGCGTCGGACAGGGATGGTTCACCCCTCCACTTT.

The CDR3 sequence is CASSYLGGLSTDTQYF. The CDR3 DNA follows: TGTGCCAGCAGTTACCTCGGGGGCCTTAGCACAGATACGCAGTATTTT. This sequence joins TRBV6-5 and TRBJ2-3; perhaps D is TRBD1 or TRBD2 (6 bases each). Trimming took off 2 bases at V and 0 bases at J, with 12 bases between the two ends. The CDR3 is 16 residues long. CDR1 and CDR2 from the germline V gene are MNHEY and SVGAGI.

This clonotype was counted between two and nine times. This chain links TRBV9 with TRBJ2-5; tentatively, D is TRBD2 (6 bases). Trimming took off 6 bases at V and 1 base at J, with 10 bases between the two ends. The germline CDR1 and CDR2 sequences are SGDLS and YYNGEE. The length of the CDR3 is 13 residues. CDR3: CASTPGVQETQYF. The CDR3 DNA reads as TGTGCCAGCACTCCGGGGGTCCAAGAGACCCAGTACTTC. Supplemented by reference TRBV9 and TRBJ2-5, the full variable domain reads DSGVTQTPKHLITATGQRVTLRCSPRSGDLSVYWYQQSLDQGLQFLIQYYNGEERAKGNILERFSAQQFPDLHSELNLSSLELGDSALYFCASTPGVQETQYFGPGTRLLVL.

This chain connects TRBV7-9 to TRBJ1-4; D gene unclear. Between the trimmed V and J ends, which lost 1 base and 8 bases, there was a span of 8 bases. The germline V gene encodes CDR1 SEHNR and CDR2 FQNEAQ (reference sequence). This CDR3 region has 13 residues. For the CDR3, the DNA is TGTGCCAGCAGCTTAGATGTTTCGGAAAAACTGTTTTTT. It codes for CASSLDVSEKLFF.

The CDR3 coding sequence is TGCGCCAGCAGCCAAGATGCCACTGACAATGAGCAGTTCTTC. It is translated as CASSQDATDNEQFF. J is TRBJ2-1 and V is TRBV4-1; no reliable D call. Per germline, CDR1 MGHRA and CDR2 YSYEKL. The CDR3 spans 14 residues. The V and J ends lost 0 bases and 5 bases respectively, with 8 bases between them.

This rearrangement joins TRBV6-1 to TRBJ2-1, with 9 bases that match TRBD1. This CDR3 is 16 amino acids long. V lost 4 bases, J lost 0 bases, and 4 bases stayed unmatched. CDR1 is MNHNS, CDR2 SASEGT, per germline. This chain's CDR3 is CASSAGTGRSYNEQFF. CDR3 coding DNA: TGTGCCAGCAGTGCCGGGACAGGGCGCTCCTACAATGAGCAGTTCTTC.

In this sample, this clonotype turned up a few times. This chain uses TRBV5-1 with TRBJ2-4, with TRBD1 identical over 7 bases. Germline V CDR1 and CDR2: SGHRS, YFSETQ. J was trimmed by 8 bases and V by 2 bases; bases with no gene match: 10. The CDR3 covers 15 residues. The CDR3 DNA follows: TGCGCCAGCAGCTTCGGACAGGTTGGCATGCACATTCAGTACTTC. Translating gives CASSFGQVGMHIQYF.